This T cell receptor beta chain is from a study of response to subunit inactivated influenza vaccine. Using its own MiXCR run on the RT-PCR reads, TCRdb lists one record per CDR3 protein. The sample holds approximately 530,000 distinct CDR3 sequences, around 13% seen once. Findings of the study overall: T cells newly recruited by each seasonal influenza vaccination are few, the authors suggested.

This clonotype occurred many times. Its antigen remains unidentified. The CDR3 runs to 14 residues. The ends were cut back, 5 bases at V and 0 bases at J, with 14 bases in the middle. Looked up from germline, CDR1 is SQVTM and CDR2 is ANQGSEA. The specimen comprised PBMCs from blood, sampled about 40 days after vaccination. This TCR was recovered from a man over 45 who received an inactivated influenza vaccine. The J gene is TRBJ2-7, the V gene TRBV29-1, with D perhaps assigned TRBD1 or TRBD2 (6 bases each). The DNA of the CDR3 is TGCAGCGTTAGTCTCGGGGGCCGCTCCTACGAGCAGTACTTC. This codes for CSVSLGGRSYEQYF.